This TCR beta chain was sequenced in a study of blood T cells in healthy people across ages. The study's findings and limits: A roughly linear fall in TCR beta diversity per million T cells was seen with increasing age.

Each sample had at least 7 million PBMCs isolated. Extractions gave at least 6 micrograms of total RNA per sample. A note on this clonotype: The antigen remains unidentified.

Combining a sample-barcoded 5' primer with a J-beta primer mix, a second PCR ran for 7 to 11 cycles. Tagging of each cDNA molecule was performed by a template-switch adaptor with 12 random nucleotides. TCRdb ran MiXCR on the 5' RACE reads and lists one entry per CDR3 protein. The sample holds approximately 940,000 distinct CDR3 sequences, around 48% seen once. V was cut by 4 bases and J by 4 bases, with 9 bases left in between. The CDR3 totals 13 residues. Germline V CDR1 and CDR2: MDHEN, SYDVKM. The sample taken for sequencing was blood. The clonotype originates from a man between 25 and 39 years old in good health. The chain links TRBV28 to TRBJ2-3; D gene unclear. CDR3 residues: CASSSRPSDTQYF. The CDR3 nucleotides are TGTGCCAGCAGTTCTCGGCCCTCAGATACGCAGTATTTT.